This T cell receptor (beta chain) was sequenced in a study of human T cells and chemical hapten exposure. TCRdb re-called the RACE reads through MiXCR, storing one row per CDR3 protein. This sample has under 100,000 distinct CDR3 sequences, with 10% found just once. This clonotype was seen only a few times. The germline CDR1 and CDR2 sequences are SQVTM and ANQGSEA. CDR3 length: 14 amino acids. Trimming cost V 6 bases and J 0 bases, with 12 bases left between them. Regarding time point: patch test 2, 6 weeks after DPC sensitization. Described treatment: therapeutic diphenylcyclopropenone sensitization with weekly scalp DPC. RNA extraction used unfractionated whole blood as the source of total RNA.

The receptor was derived from a woman aged 25 to 39 with alopecia areata. Some clones in this sample may be carry-over from other donors' samples. V usage is TRBV29-1 and J usage is TRBJ2-1; unclear D gene. This material consisted of whole blood, taken in connection with sensitization to the hapten diphenylcyclopropenone (DPC). DNA for the CDR3: TGCAGCGTGGGCAGCAAGAACTCCTACAATGAGCAGTTCTTC. It yields the protein CSVGSKNSYNEQFF.